The present TCR beta chain was sequenced within a study of control samples from healthy donors and cancer patients. Method: immunoSEQ multiplex PCR; TCRdb's copy keeps in-frame clones and lacks some. The sample lists around 110,000 clones, 93% seen once, with over 2.5% in the top ten. The clonotype comes from a man aged 25 to 40 in good health. Sequencing used blood.

CDR3 sequence reads: CASSPSPTDTEAFF. CDR3 DNA: TGTGCCAGCAGCCCCTCCCCGACGGACACTGAAGCTTTCTTT. This rearrangement joins TRBV7-9 to TRBJ1-1, with no clear D. Germline V lookup: CDR1 SEHNR, CDR2 FQNEAQ (reference sequence). The V end was cut by 5 bases, the J end by 3 bases, with 13 bases between. This CDR3 has 14 amino acids. The variable domain in full, completed from reference TRBV7-9 and TRBJ1-1, reads DTGVSQNPRHKITKRGQNVTFRCDPISEHNRLYWYRQTLGQGPEFLTYFQNEAQLEKSRLLSDRFSAERPKGSFSTLEIQRTEQGDSAMYLCASSPSPTDTEAFFGQGTRLTVV.